Below, 26 T cell receptor beta chains from the same sample are listed, as sequenced in a study of long-term antiretroviral therapy in people with HIV. Investigators performed immunoSEQ version v3.0 at survey level. Here immunoSEQ multiplex PCR was the method, and the copy in TCRdb shows in-frame clones only, minus some. The sample lists 25,000 to 35,000 clones, over 70% occurring once. Here the sequenced sample was unsorted PBMCs, taken 3.1 years after starting antiretroviral therapy. All receptors derive from a woman aged 45-59 years with HIV.

This chain connects TRBV15 to TRBJ1-6; D uncertain. Germline CDR1 reads LNHNV; CDR2 reads YYDKDF (reference sequence). The CDR3 loop spans 14 amino acids. Trimming cost V 4 bases and J 7 bases, with 11 bases left between them. The CDR3 reads CATSTLRLNSPLHF. In DNA form, the CDR3 reads TGTGCCACCAGCACTCTACGGCTCAATTCACCCCTCCACTTT.

This clone occurred once. This chain uses TRBV7-9 with TRBJ1-1; weak D call: TRBD1 (6 bases). Per the germline V gene, CDR1 is SEHNR and CDR2 is FQNEAQ (reference sequence). Trimming cost V 4 bases and J 8 bases, with 11 bases left between them. The CDR3 length is 12 residues. The CDR3 DNA reads as TGTGCCAGCAGCTCTTCCACAGGGGAAGCTTTCTTT. The encoded protein is CASSSSTGEAFF.

The gene calls are TRBV9 and TRBJ2-3; possible D gene TRBD1, 5 bases. The CDR3 length is 14 residues. V lost 0 bases and J 4 bases, leaving 9 bases between the germline ends. Per the germline V gene, CDR1 is SGDLS and CDR2 is YYNGEE. The DNA of the CDR3 is TGTGCCAGCAGCGTAGGTGGGGCGGCAGATACGCAGTATTTT. Residues: CASSVGGAADTQYF.

This clone was detected a few times. The rearrangement joins TRBV30 to TRBJ1-1; D is perhaps TRBD1 (6 bases). The CDR3 loop spans 19 amino acids. Germline lookup yields CDR1 GTSNPN and CDR2 SVGIG (reference sequence). V gave up 4 bases and J gave up 3 bases, with 30 bases separating them. Written as DNA, the CDR3 is TGTGCCTGGAATTTCCCGAAGTCAGGGGCGAACAGGGTGGACACTGAAGCTTTCTTT. Translating gives CAWNFPKSGANRVDTEAFF.

The chain couples TRBV7-2 to TRBJ2-1, with 11 bases aligning to TRBD2. The length of the CDR3 is 15 residues. V lost 8 bases and J lost 1; bases outside the gene matches: 4. CDR1 is SGHTA, CDR2 FQGNSA, per germline. The CDR3 sequence is CASVRTSGSYNEQFF. The CDR3 DNA sequence: TGTGCCAGCGTTAGGACTAGCGGGTCCTACAATGAGCAGTTCTTC.

The gene calls are TRBV29-1 and TRBJ1-5; D is perhaps TRBD1 (6 bases). Trimming cost V 5 bases and J 0 bases, with 14 bases left between them. Germline V gene sequence: CDR1 SQVTM, CDR2 ANQGSEA. CDR3 length: 15 residues. As DNA, the CDR3 is TGCAGCGTTAGGCAGGGGATAGATAGCAATCAGCCCCAGCATTTT. Encoded protein: CSVRQGIDSNQPQHF.

This chain uses TRBV15 with TRBJ2-5; tentatively, D is TRBD1 or TRBD2 (5 bases each). CDR1 LNHNV and CDR2 YYDKDF come from the germline V gene (reference sequence). Trimming removed 1 base at V and 5 bases at J, with 14 bases between. CDR3 size: 15 residues. Here the CDR3 reads CATSRVARDDETQYF. The DNA of the CDR3 is TGTGCCACCAGCAGAGTAGCTCGGGACGATGAGACCCAGTACTTC.

This clone showed up just once. The CDR3 loop is CASSLRRGSEETQYF. The DNA of the CDR3 is TGTGCCAGCAGCTTAAGACGCGGGAGTGAAGAGACCCAGTACTTC. V usage is TRBV11-2 and J usage is TRBJ2-5; 7 nucleotides match TRBD2. The germline gives CDR1 SGHAT, CDR2 FQNNGV. This CDR3 is built from 15 residues. The junction had 6 bases not matched to a gene; V was cut back by 2 bases and J by 3 bases.

This clone was observed a single time. The chain is built from TRBV29-1 and TRBJ1-2; 7 bases are a match to TRBD1. The CDR3 loop spans 15 amino acids. Germline lookup yields CDR1 SQVTM and CDR2 ANQGSEA. V shed 0 bases, J shed 7 bases, and the junction held 11 bases outside the gene matches. Here the CDR3 DNA reads TGCAGCGTTGAAGATTTGGCAGGGGGGCTACGTGGCTACACCTTC. It encodes CSVEDLAGGLRGYTF.

This chain uses TRBV2 with TRBJ1-1; D remains unclear. Germline CDR1 reads SNHLY; CDR2 reads FYNNEI. V gave up 3 bases and J gave up 1 base, with 6 bases separating them. The CDR3 totals 13 residues. The CDR3 is CASSDVRNTEAFF. The CDR3 DNA is TGTGCCAGCAGTGATGTGAGGAACACTGAAGCTTTCTTT.

This chain uses TRBV11-2 with TRBJ2-5; the match to TRBD2 covers 8 bases. The junction had 10 bases not matched to a gene; V was cut back by 5 bases and J by 5 bases. The CDR3 runs 15 residues. Germline V gives CDR1 SGHAT, CDR2 FQNNGV. The CDR3 reads CASSPPSGGRETQYF. The CDR3 DNA sequence: TGTGCCAGCAGCCCCCCCAGCGGGGGCCGGGAGACCCAGTACTTC.

J is TRBJ2-5 and V is TRBV5-8; TRBD1 or TRBD2 may be the D gene (6 bases each). The CDR3 length is 13 residues. Per the germline V gene, CDR1 is SGHTS and CDR2 is YDEGEE. Trimming removed 5 bases at V and 2 bases at J, with 10 bases between. The CDR3 DNA sequence: TGTGCCAGCAGTCGGGGGCAGCAAGAGACCCAGTACTTC. The encoded protein is CASSRGQQETQYF.

The rearrangement links TRBV11-1 to TRBJ1-2; possible D gene TRBD1, 5 bases. From germline, CDR1 is SGHAT and CDR2 FQDESV (reference sequence). Deletions cut 5 bases from V and 2 bases from J, with 12 bases between. This CDR3 contains 14 residues. In DNA, the CDR3 is TGTGCCAGCAGCCCTCAGGGCCGCAACTATGGCTACACCTTC. It yields the protein CASSPQGRNYGYTF.

The chain has TRBV25-1 and TRBJ1-5; D possibly corresponds to TRBD1 (5 bases). From germline, CDR1 is MGHDK and CDR2 SYGVNS. V lost 3 bases and J 7 bases, leaving 13 bases between the germline ends. This CDR3 is 14 amino acids long. In DNA form, the CDR3 reads TGTGCCAGCAGTGACGGGCAGGGCAGACAGCCCCAGCATTTT. It codes for CASSDGQGRQPQHF.

The chain employs TRBV5-1 and TRBJ1-6, with D hard to call. Trimming took 0 bases from V and 5 from J, leaving 9 bases between them. The CDR3 is 15 residues long. Germline lookup yields CDR1 SGHRS and CDR2 YFSETQ. The chain's CDR3 is CASSLGAYDNSPLHF. DNA of the CDR3: TGCGCCAGCAGCTTGGGGGCCTATGATAATTCACCCCTCCACTTT.

This chain connects TRBV5-1 to TRBJ1-2, with 8 positions matching TRBD1. Trimming cost V 1 base and J 4 bases; bases outside gene matches: 3. CDR1 and CDR2 from the germline V gene are SGHRS and YFSETQ. The CDR3 totals 14 residues. CDR3 in amino acids: CASSLSQGAYGYTF. CDR3 bases: TGCGCCAGCAGCTTGAGTCAGGGGGCCTATGGCTACACCTTC.

V usage is TRBV27 and J usage is TRBJ1-2, with D uncertain. Trimming left V 2 bases short and J 8 bases short, with 12 bases between. The V gene's germline CDR1 is MNHEY and CDR2 SMNVEV (reference sequence). The CDR3 loop spans 13 amino acids. The DNA of the CDR3 is TGTGCCAGCAGTTTAATCCCCTCCGGAGGCTACACCTTC. This translates into CASSLIPSGGYTF.

The chain couples TRBV19 to TRBJ1-2; weak D call: TRBD1 (5 bases). Looked up from germline, CDR1 is LNHDA and CDR2 is SQIVND (reference sequence). The ends were cut back, 5 bases at V and 4 bases at J, with 20 bases in the middle. This CDR3 contains 16 residues. CDR3 bases: TGTGCCAGTAGTCGCAGGGCCTCCGGGACGGTCTATGGCTACACCTTC. Its translation: CASSRRASGTVYGYTF. The full variable domain, its missing parts supplied by reference TRBV19 and TRBJ1-2, is DGGITQSPKYLFRKEGQNVTLSCEQNLNHDAMYWYRQDPGQGLRLIYYSQIVNDFQKGDIAEGYSVSREKKESFPLTVTSAQKNPTAFYLCASSRRASGTVYGYTFGSGTRLTVV.

This clone was seen a few times. The chain carries TRBV7-9 and TRBJ1-6, with D perhaps TRBD1 (5 bases). This CDR3 comprises 16 residues. Between the trimmed V and J ends, which lost 4 bases and 7 bases, there was a span of 17 bases. CDR1 is SEHNR, CDR2 FQNEAQ, per germline (reference sequence). CDR3: CASSWVKGRENSPLHF. DNA for the CDR3: TGTGCCAGCAGCTGGGTGAAGGGGAGGGAAAATTCACCCCTCCACTTT.

As DNA, the CDR3 is TGTGCCAGCAGTCCCCCGGGACAGGGGAGTTCAGGCAATCAGCCCCAGCATTTT. Translated, it gives CASSPPGQGSSGNQPQHF. The chain is built from TRBV25-1 and TRBJ1-5; 10 bases align to TRBD1. CDR3 length equals 18 residues. Germline V gene sequence: CDR1 MGHDK, CDR2 SYGVNS. The J segment lost 2 bases and the V segment lost 5 bases, leaving 12 bases of the junction unmatched. The variable domain in full, completed from reference TRBV25-1 and TRBJ1-5, reads EADIYQTPRYLVIGTGKKITLECSQTMGHDKMYWYQQDPGMELHLIHYSYGVNSTEKGDLSSESTVSRIRTEHFPLTLESARPSHTSQYLCASSPPGQGSSGNQPQHFGDGTRLSIL.

The V and J genes are TRBV15 and TRBJ1-4; D not certain. Germline lookup yields CDR1 LNHNV and CDR2 YYDKDF (reference sequence). Trimming removed 0 bases from V and 0 bases from J, with 8 bases in between. CDR3 size: 16 residues. This CDR3 is CATSRDRVATNEKLFF. As DNA, the CDR3 is TGTGCCACCAGCAGAGATCGGGTTGCAACTAATGAAAAACTGTTTTTT.

The chain uses TRBV7-9 and TRBJ1-1; D call uncertain. In germline, CDR1 is SEHNR, CDR2 FQNEAQ (reference sequence). V shed 0 bases and J shed 5 bases, with 10 bases lying between them. CDR3 length: 14 residues. Written as DNA, the CDR3 is TGTGCCAGCAGCTTAGCCCAGACCGTAACTGAAGCTTTCTTT. Protein sequence: CASSLAQTVTEAFF.

The chain links TRBV9 to TRBJ1-2, with 8 bases matching TRBD1. The CDR3 length is 14 residues. Germline trimming cut 3 bases from V and 7 bases from J; bases unmatched to any gene: 8. The germline V gene has CDR1 SGDLS and CDR2 YYNGEE. In DNA form, the CDR3 reads TGTGCCAGCAGCGCCAATCAGGGGGCCCGTGGCTACACCTTC. Its translation is CASSANQGARGYTF. Full variable domain (remainder filled in from reference TRBV9 and TRBJ1-2): DSGVTQTPKHLITATGQRVTLRCSPRSGDLSVYWYQQSLDQGLQFLIQYYNGEERAKGNILERFSAQQFPDLHSELNLSSLELGDSALYFCASSANQGARGYTFGSGTRLTVV.

The sample holds one count of this clone. The chain links TRBV7-8 to TRBJ1-1; D is unresolved. V was clipped by 4 bases and J by 6 bases, with 12 bases between them. The CDR3 covers 13 residues. Germline CDR1 reads SGHVS; CDR2 reads FQNEAQ. CDR3 DNA: TGTGCCAGCAGCTCCGTCAACTCTCCTGAAGCTTTCTTT. Residues: CASSSVNSPEAFF.

This rearrangement joins TRBV30 to TRBJ2-6, with TRBD2 matching 7 bases. V lost 5 bases to trimming and J lost 1 base; unmatched junction nucleotides: 11. This CDR3 is built from 17 residues. The germline V gene encodes CDR1 GTSNPN and CDR2 SVGIG (reference sequence). The CDR3 coding sequence is TGTGCCTGGTCGTCCCTAGCGGAGGTGTCTGGGGCCAACGTCCTGACTTTC. Translation gives CAWSSLAEVSGANVLTF.

This clone has only one observation. The CDR3 protein is CASSLALGARYGYTF. CDR3 DNA sequence: TGCGCCAGCAGCTTGGCCCTCGGGGCCCGATATGGCTACACCTTC. The chain is built from TRBV5-1 and TRBJ1-2; D may be TRBD1 (5 bases). The V end was cut by 0 bases, the J end by 5 bases, with 14 bases between. Germline V CDR1 and CDR2: SGHRS, YFSETQ. The CDR3 runs to 15 residues. The variable domain in full, with the rest retrieved from reference TRBV5-1 and TRBJ1-2, is KAGVTQTPRYLIKTRGQQVTLSCSPISGHRSVSWYQQTPGQGLQFLFEYFSETQRNKGNFPGRFSGRQFSNSRSEMNVSTLELGDSALYLCASSLALGARYGYTFGSGTRLTVV.